This T cell receptor beta chain was sequenced during a study of shared clonotypes between healthy human individuals (dated by TCRdb to the early 2020s). Looking at the study overall: The cohort included a few men and a couple of women between 18 and 49 years of age. Between about 0.94 and 8.9 billion PBMCs per donor were obtained by leukapheresis. Libraries were prepared and TCR repertoires were sequenced by different laboratories using diverse techniques, in order to increase sequencing depth and limit assay-specific biases. To estimate repertoire size and how much clonotypes are shared between individuals, the study performed deep sequencing of blood TCR repertoires from roughly five healthy adults. For each donor, three plates each were used for CD4 naive and CD4 memory, two plates were used for CD8 naive, and one plate was used for CD8 memory. Overall study outcomes, separate from this receptor: Larger estimated clonotype richness was generally found for naive subsets than for memory subsets. Incomplete sequencing was indicated by rarefaction of sorted-subset datasets, despite the large sequencing depth. Pairwise subsampling led to the expectation that sequencing depth would affect the degree of clonotype sharing among donors. Only blood was sampled, and tissue TCR repertoires likely differ from those in blood. Because the study included a small number of donors, the genetic and exposure-history diversity represented was limited. Compared with non-shared clonotypes, clonotypes shared by all four sorted-subset donors had higher generation probabilities. Sharing across a handful of donors was observed for approximately 5% of naive CD4, 3% to 4% of naive CD8, 2% to 2.5% of memory CD4, and approximately 0.41% of memory CD8 clonotypes.

About this clone itself: Its cognate antigen has yet to be identified. Within one base of it there is no much larger clone, and no base qualities were kept.

V lost 1 base and J lost 0 bases, and the count of bases not matched to a germline gene is 3. From cysteine to phenylalanine, the CDR3 is 14 amino acids long. Just the 42-base CDR3 DNA is kept, in frame starting at base 1. Reading the germline V gene (reference sequence) gives CDR1 GTSNPN and CDR2 SVGIG. Healthy HIV-negative adults with no recently reported acute infections or vaccinations were included as donors. All donors were Caucasian adults living in Nashville, Tennessee, USA. CD8 memory samples were composed of magnetically selected CD45RO+ cells combined with CCR7-negative CD45RA+ effector memory (TemRA) cells. Blood was collected by leukapheresis, and PBMCs were isolated by Ficoll-Histopaque density gradient centrifugation and then cryopreserved in liquid nitrogen vapor phase. Analytical flow cytometry was used to check the purity and quantity of each magnetically sorted T cell population. From each sorted fraction, genomic DNA was isolated and quantified by UV absorbance on a Nanodrop 2000c.

TCR CDR3 regions were amplified from genomic DNA by multiplex PCR using the deep immunoSEQ assay. Extracted genomic DNA from each cell subset was spread evenly across all wells of several immunoSEQ 96-well plates, with each plate serving as a replicate. Each replicate PCR for sorted subsets received roughly 0.2 ug genomic DNA, equal to about 30,000 T cell genomes. Purified libraries were quantified with a Qubit 3.0 fluorometer, sized on a Bioanalyzer 2100, and re-quantified with the KAPA Library Quantification kit. Every immunoSEQ 96-well plate was sequenced on a dedicated single-read 150-cycle Illumina NextSeq 550 flow cell. The study's processing was this. Because the immunoSEQ output included only junctional sequences and no quality scores, the filtering could not be the same as the filtering used for full-length reads. To assign V/J genes and CDR3, sequences were annotated using PyIR, a Python wrapper for IgBLAST v1.9, with IMGT germline references. Reads were removed for weak V/J assignments (E-value above 1e-6), missing CDR3, stop codons, out-of-frame junctions, or ambiguous translated residues. V3J clonotypes were defined by identical inferred V gene, J gene, and CDR3 amino acid sequence. To compute the percentage overlap between repertoires, the number of shared unique clonotypes was divided by the size of the smaller repertoire. Richness of each repertoire was evaluated using RTK rarefaction, the Chao1 estimator, and Recon v2.1 estimates of unobserved clonotypes. For all TCRbeta clonotypes obtained by the gDNA method from a handful of donors, generation probabilities were computed with OLGA. Drawn from immuneACCESS, this table holds only the in-frame rearrangements with V and J called that TCRdb kept. Clones are partly lost; checked studies trace under half to an unresolved V gene and leave the rest unexplained. D and trimming come from the DNA, and the V and J calls and clone size come from that table. In this sample the table shows over 300,000 clones, roughly 91% of which occur a single time. Jointly, the top ten make up 15% to 20% of the sample.

This receptor was taken from a man between 18 and 35 years old in good health. Sequencing was done on a sample of memory CD8+ T cells sorted from blood. The cell subset or site tag for this specimen amounts to: CD45RO+ cells pooled with CCR7-negative TemRA cells. This chain joins TRBV30 to TRBJ2-7; 7 junctional bases match TRBD2. The CDR3 reads as follows: CAWSGLASSYEQYF. The bases read TGTGCCTGGAGTGGACTAGCCAGCTCCTACGAGCAGTACTTC. Where the CDR3 stops, the reference TRBV30 and TRBJ2-7 genes take over; the full variable domain is SQTIHQWPATLVQPVGSPLSLECTVEGTSNPNLYWYRQAAGRGLQLLFYSVGIGQISSEVPQNLSASRPQDRQFILSSKKLLLSDSGFYLCAWSGLASSYEQYFGPGTRLTVT.